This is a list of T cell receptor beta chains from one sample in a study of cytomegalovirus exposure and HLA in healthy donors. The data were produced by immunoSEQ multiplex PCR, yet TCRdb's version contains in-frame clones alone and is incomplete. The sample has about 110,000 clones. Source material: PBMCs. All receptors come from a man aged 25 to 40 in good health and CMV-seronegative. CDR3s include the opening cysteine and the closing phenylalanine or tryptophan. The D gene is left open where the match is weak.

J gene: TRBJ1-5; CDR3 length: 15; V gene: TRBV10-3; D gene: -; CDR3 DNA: TGTGCCATCAGTCCGGGACGGGGGATGTCTCAGCCCCAGCATTTT; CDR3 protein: CAISPGRGMSQPQHF
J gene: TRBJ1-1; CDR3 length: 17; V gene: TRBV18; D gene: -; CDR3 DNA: TGTGCCAGCTCACCGCGCGGGGGACGGAACATGAACACTGAAGCTTTCTTT; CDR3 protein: CASSPRGGRNMNTEAFF
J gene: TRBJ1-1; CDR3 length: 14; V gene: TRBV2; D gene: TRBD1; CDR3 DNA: TGCGCCAGCAGCGGGCAGGGGGTGAACACTGAAGCTTTCTTT; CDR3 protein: CASSGQGVNTEAFF
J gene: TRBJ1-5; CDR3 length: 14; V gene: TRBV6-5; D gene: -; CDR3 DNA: TGTGCCAGCAGTTACCAGGGTAGCAATCAGCCCCAGCATTTT; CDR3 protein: CASSYQGSNQPQHF
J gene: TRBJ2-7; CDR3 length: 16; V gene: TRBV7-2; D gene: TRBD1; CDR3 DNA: TGTGCCAGCAGCCCCGACCGGGACAGGGGAACCTACGAGCAGTACTTC; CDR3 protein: CASSPDRDRGTYEQYF
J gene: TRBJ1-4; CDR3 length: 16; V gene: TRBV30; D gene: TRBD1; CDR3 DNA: TGTGCCTGGAGTGTAAGGGAGACAGGGCGGAGGGAAAAACTGTTTTTT; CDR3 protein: CAWSVRETGRREKLFF
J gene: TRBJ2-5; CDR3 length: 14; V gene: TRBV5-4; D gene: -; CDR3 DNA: TGTGCCAGCAGCTCTGCAGGGGGGCAAGAGACCCAGTACTTC; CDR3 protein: CASSSAGGQETQYF
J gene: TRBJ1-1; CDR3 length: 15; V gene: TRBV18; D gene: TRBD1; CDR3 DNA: TGTGCCAGCTCAAAGGGGACAGGGATGGGCACTGAAGCTTTCTTT; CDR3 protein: CASSKGTGMGTEAFF
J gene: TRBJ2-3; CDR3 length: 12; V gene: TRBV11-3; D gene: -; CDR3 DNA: TGTGCCAGCAGCTTAGCCCGGAGTACGCAGTATTTT; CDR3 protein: CASSLARSTQYF
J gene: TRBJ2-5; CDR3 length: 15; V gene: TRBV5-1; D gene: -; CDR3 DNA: TGCGCCAGCAGCACGGGGGGCTCCGAACAAGAGACCCAGTACTTC; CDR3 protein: CASSTGGSEQETQYF
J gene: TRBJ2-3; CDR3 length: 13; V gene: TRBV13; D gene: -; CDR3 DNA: TGTGCCAGCAGCTCCAGGGGCACAGATACGCAGTATTTT; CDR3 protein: CASSSRGTDTQYF
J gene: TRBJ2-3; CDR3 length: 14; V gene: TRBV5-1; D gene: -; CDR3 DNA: TGCGCCAGCAGCTTGGAACGGGGCACAGATACGCAGTATTTT; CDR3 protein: CASSLERGTDTQYF
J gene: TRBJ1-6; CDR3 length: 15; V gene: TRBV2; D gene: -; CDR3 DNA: TGTGCCAGCAGTGAGACAGACAGGTCGAATTCACCCCTCCACTTT; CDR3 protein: CASSETDRSNSPLHF
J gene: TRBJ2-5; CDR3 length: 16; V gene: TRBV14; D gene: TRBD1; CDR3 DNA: TGTGCCAGCAGCCAAGGACAGGGGACCGGCGGAGCGACCCAGTACTTC; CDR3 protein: CASSQGQGTGGATQYF
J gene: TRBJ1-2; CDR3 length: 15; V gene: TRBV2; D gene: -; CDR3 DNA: TGTGCCAGCAGTGAGGATGTTGGGACAACCTATGGCTACACCTTC; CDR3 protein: CASSEDVGTTYGYTF
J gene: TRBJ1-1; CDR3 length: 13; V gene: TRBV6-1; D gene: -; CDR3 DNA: TGTGCCACTAAAGAACTGATGAACACTGAAGCTTTCTTT; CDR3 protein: CATKELMNTEAFF
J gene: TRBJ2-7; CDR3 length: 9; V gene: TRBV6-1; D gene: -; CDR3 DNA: TGTGCCAACACCTACGAGCAGTACTTC; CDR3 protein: CANTYEQYF
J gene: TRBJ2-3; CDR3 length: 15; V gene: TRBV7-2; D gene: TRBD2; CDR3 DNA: TGTGCCAGCAGCGGTAGCGGGGGGGCCGAAGATACGCAGTATTTT; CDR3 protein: CASSGSGGAEDTQYF
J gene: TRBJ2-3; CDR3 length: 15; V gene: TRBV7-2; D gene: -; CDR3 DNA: TGTGCCAGCAGCTTGGTGGGGGGGCCAACAGATACGCAGTATTTT; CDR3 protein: CASSLVGGPTDTQYF
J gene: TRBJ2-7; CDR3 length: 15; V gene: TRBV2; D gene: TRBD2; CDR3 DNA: TGTGCCAGCAGTGATGGTGCGGGGGGATCCTACGAGCAGTACTTC; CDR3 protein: CASSDGAGGSYEQYF
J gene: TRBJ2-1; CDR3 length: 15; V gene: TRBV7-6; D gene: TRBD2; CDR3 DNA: TGTGCCAGCAGCTTAGATGGCGGGGGGGAGAATGAGCAGTTCTTC; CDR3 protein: CASSLDGGGENEQFF
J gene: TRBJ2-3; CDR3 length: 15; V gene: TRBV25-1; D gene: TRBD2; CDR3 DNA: TGTGCCAGCCGCCCCGTAGCGGGCCACACAGATACGCAGTATTTT; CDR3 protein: CASRPVAGHTDTQYF
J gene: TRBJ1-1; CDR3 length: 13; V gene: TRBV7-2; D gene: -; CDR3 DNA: TGTGCCAGCAGCCTGACAGAAAACACTGAAGCTTTCTTT; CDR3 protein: CASSLTENTEAFF
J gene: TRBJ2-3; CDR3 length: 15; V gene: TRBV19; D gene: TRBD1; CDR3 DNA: TGTGCCAGTAGTGCCGGGACAGGGCACGAAGATACGCAGTATTTT; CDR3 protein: CASSAGTGHEDTQYF
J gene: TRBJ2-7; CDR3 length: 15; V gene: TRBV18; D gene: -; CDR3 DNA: TGTGCCAGCTCACCCGGGTCCGGCGGCCCCTACGAGCAGTACTTC; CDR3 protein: CASSPGSGGPYEQYF
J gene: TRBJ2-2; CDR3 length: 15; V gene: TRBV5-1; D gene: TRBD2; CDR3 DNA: TGCGCCAGCAGCATTAGCGGGGGGGACACCGGGGAGCTGTTTTTT; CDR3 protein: CASSISGGDTGELFF
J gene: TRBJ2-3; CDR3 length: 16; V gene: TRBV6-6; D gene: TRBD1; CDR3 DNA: TGTGCCAGCAGTTACTCGGGACAGGCGTCGTCAGATACGCAGTATTTT; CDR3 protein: CASSYSGQASSDTQYF
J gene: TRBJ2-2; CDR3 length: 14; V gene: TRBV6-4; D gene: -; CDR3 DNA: TGTGCCAGCAGTGACCAGGGAACCGCCGGGGAGCTGTTTTTT; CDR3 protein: CASSDQGTAGELFF
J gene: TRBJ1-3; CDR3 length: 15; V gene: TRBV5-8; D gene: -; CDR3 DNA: TGTGCCAGCAGCTTAACAGGGAAAACTGGAAACACCATATATTTT; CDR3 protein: CASSLTGKTGNTIYF
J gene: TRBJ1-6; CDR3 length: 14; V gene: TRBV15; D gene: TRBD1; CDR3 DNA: TGTGCCACCAGCAGCGGGACAGGGAGTTCACCCCTCCACTTT; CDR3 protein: CATSSGTGSSPLHF
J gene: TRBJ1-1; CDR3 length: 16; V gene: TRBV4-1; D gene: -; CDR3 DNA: TGCGCCAGCAGCCAAGACGAAACAAGGGGGAACACTGAAGCTTTCTTT; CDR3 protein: CASSQDETRGNTEAFF
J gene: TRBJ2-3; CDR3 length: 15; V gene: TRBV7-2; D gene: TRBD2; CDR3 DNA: TGTGCCAGCAGCTCACTAGCGGGGGCGACAGATACGCAGTATTTT; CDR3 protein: CASSSLAGATDTQYF
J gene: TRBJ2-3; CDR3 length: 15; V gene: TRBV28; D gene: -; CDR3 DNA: TGTGCCAGCAGTTACGCCGTCCAGGGGCCAGATACGCAGTATTTT; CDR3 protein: CASSYAVQGPDTQYF
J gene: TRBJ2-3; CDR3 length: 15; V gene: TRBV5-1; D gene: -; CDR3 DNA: TGCGCCAGCAGCTTTAACCTCGGGGGCACAGATACGCAGTATTTT; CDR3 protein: CASSFNLGGTDTQYF
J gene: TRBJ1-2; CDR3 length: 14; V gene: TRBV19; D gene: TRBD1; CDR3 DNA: TGTGCCAGTAGTATAGCCGGGACAGGGAATGGCTACACCTTC; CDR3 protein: CASSIAGTGNGYTF
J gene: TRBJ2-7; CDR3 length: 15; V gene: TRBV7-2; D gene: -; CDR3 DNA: TGTGCCAGCAGCTTAGAGGCAGGGTTCGCTACGAAACAGTACTTC; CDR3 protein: CASSLEAGFATKQYF
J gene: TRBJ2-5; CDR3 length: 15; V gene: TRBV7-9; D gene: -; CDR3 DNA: TGTGCCAGCAGCTTGGAAGCGCCCCTGAGGGAGACCCAGTACTTC; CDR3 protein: CASSLEAPLRETQYF
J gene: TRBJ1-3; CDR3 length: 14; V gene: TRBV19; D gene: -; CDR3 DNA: TGTGCCAGTAGTATAGGGAGCTCTGGAAACACCATATATTTT; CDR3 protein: CASSIGSSGNTIYF
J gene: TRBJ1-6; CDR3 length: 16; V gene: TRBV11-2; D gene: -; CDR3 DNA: TGTGCCAGCAGCTTAGATCACCAGGGTCGGAATTCACCCCTCCACTTT; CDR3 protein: CASSLDHQGRNSPLHF
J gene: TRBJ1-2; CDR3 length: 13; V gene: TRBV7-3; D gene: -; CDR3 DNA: TGTGCCAGCAGCCCCGACCCGGGCTATGGCTACACCTTC; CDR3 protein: CASSPDPGYGYTF
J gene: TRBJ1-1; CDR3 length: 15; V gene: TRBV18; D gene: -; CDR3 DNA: TGTGCCAGCTCACCAGGGGCGCGGGGGAACACTGAAGCTTTCTTT; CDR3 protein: CASSPGARGNTEAFF
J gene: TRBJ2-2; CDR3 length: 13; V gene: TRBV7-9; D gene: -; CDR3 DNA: TGTGCCAGCAGCTTTCGAGACACCGGGGAGCTGTTTTTT; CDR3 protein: CASSFRDTGELFF
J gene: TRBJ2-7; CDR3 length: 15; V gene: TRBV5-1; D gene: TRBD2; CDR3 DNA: TGCGCCAGCAGCTTGGGGACTAGCGGTTCCTACGAGCAGTACTTC; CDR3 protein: CASSLGTSGSYEQYF
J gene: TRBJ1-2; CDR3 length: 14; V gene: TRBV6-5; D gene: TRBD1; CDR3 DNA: TGTGCCAGCAGCCGAGCAACAGGGGATTACGGCTACACCTTC; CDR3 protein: CASSRATGDYGYTF
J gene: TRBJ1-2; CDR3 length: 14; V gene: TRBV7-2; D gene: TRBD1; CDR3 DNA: TGTGCCAGCAGCCGAGGACAGGGTGGGTATGGCTACACCTTC; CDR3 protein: CASSRGQGGYGYTF
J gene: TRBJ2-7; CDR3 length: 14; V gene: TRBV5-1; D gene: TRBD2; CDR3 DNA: TGCGCCAGCAGCGAGCGGGACGGCGATTACGAGCAGTACTTC; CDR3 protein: CASSERDGDYEQYF
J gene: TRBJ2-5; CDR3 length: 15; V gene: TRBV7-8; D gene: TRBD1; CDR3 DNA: TGTGCCAGCAGCTCCCGGGACAGGTCCCTGGGGGAGCAGTACTTC; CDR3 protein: CASSSRDRSLGEQYF
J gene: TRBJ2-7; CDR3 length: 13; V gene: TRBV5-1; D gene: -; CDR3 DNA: TGCGCCAGCAGCTTTCACAGGGCAATCGAGCAGTACTTC; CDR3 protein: CASSFHRAIEQYF
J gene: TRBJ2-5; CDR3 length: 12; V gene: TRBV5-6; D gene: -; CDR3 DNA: TGTGCCAGCAGCTTCGCGCAAGAGACCCAGTACTTC; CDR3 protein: CASSFAQETQYF